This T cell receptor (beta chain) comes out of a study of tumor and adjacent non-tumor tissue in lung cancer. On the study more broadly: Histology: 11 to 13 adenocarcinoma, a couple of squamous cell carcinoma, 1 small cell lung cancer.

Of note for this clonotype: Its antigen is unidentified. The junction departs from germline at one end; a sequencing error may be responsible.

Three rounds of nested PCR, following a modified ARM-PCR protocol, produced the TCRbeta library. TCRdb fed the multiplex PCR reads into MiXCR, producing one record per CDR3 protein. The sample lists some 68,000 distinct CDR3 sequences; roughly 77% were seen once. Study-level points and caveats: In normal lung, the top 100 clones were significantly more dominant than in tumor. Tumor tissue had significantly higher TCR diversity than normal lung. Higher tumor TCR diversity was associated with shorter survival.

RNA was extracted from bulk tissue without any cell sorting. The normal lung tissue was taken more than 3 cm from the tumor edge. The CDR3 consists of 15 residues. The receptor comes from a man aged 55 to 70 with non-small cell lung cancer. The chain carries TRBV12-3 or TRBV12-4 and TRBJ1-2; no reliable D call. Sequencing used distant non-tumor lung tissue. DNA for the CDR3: TGTGCGAGCAGTTTGAGCCGACGGTCACTCTATGGCTACATCTTC. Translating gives CASSLSRRSLYGYIF.